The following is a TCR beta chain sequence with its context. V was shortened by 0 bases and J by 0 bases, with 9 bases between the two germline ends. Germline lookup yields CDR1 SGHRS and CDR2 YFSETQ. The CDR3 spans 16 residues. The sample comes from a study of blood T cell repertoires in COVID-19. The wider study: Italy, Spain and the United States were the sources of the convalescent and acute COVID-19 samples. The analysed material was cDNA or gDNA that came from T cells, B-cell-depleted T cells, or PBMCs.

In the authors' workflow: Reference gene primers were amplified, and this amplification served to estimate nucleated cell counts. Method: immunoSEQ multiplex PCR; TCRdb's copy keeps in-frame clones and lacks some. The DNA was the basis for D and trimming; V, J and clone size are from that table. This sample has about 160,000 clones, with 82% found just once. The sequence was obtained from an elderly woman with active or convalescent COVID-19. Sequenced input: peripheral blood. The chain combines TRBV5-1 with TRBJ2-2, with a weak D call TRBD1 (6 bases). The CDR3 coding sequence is TGCGCCAGCAGCTTGGATGCAGGGGCGAACACCGGGGAGCTGTTTTTT. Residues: CASSLDAGANTGELFF.